Listed here are 2 T cell receptor beta chains from one sample, sequenced in a study of OX40 agonist ivuxolimab in advanced cancers. The repertoire was sequenced with immunoSEQ multiplex PCR; TCRdb's copy has only in-frame clones and lacks some. The table lists fewer than 90,000 clones, about 86% of them singletons, with about 0.72% in the top ten. This specimen was CD4+ or CD8+ T cells sorted from blood, taken in a trial of the OX40 agonist ivuxolimab. The origin of the receptors is an adult with an advanced solid tumor such as melanoma, head and neck, liver or kidney cancer.

This clone occurred once. The chain couples TRBV11-3 to TRBJ2-7, with TRBD1 as a possible D gene (7 bases). The CDR3 is 13 residues long. Trimming cost V 0 bases and J 5 bases, with 8 bases left between them. Per the germline V gene, CDR1 is SGHNT and CDR2 is YENEEA. Here the CDR3 reads CASSLDRGDEQYF. DNA of the CDR3: TGTGCCAGCAGCTTAGACAGGGGGGACGAGCAGTACTTC.

The V gene is TRBV7-8, the J gene TRBJ1-2; 11 bases are shared with TRBD1. J gave up 2 bases and V 5 bases, and 7 bases lay outside the gene matches. Germline assignment: CDR1 SGHVS and CDR2 FQNEAQ. The CDR3 sequence is 16 residues long. This CDR3 reads CASSPRGTGGNYGYTF. The CDR3, as DNA: TGTGCCAGCAGCCCTAGGGGGACAGGGGGAAACTATGGCTACACCTTC.